Listed below are T cell receptor beta chains from one sample, sequenced in a study of blood T cell repertoires in COVID-19. Sequenced by immunoSEQ multiplex PCR; TCRdb stores in-frame clones only, minus some. The sample records about 75,000 clones, around 84% being singletons. The sequencing input was peripheral blood. These receptors originate from a woman aged 45-59 years with acute or convalescent COVID-19. The CDR3 runs from the conserved cysteine through the conserved F or W. D genes are given only for firm matches. Only some rows state a clone size, as once, few, many or a class for expanded clones.

j_gene: TRBJ2-5; v_gene: TRBV7-8; d_gene: NA; abundance: NA; CDR3aa: CASSLESGQGSETQYF
j_gene: TRBJ2-1; v_gene: TRBV7-2; d_gene: NA; abundance: NA; CDR3aa: CASSPRVSSYNEQFF
j_gene: TRBJ2-7; v_gene: TRBV28; d_gene: NA; abundance: NA; CDR3aa: CASRTEYEQYF
j_gene: TRBJ2-3; v_gene: TRBV5-6; d_gene: NA; abundance: NA; CDR3aa: CASSLDLGGHTDTQYF
j_gene: TRBJ1-2; v_gene: TRBV29-1; d_gene: TRBD1; abundance: few; CDR3aa: CSVQSGTAFYGYTF
j_gene: TRBJ2-7; v_gene: TRBV28; d_gene: NA; abundance: NA; CDR3aa: CASSLEVYEQYF
j_gene: TRBJ1-2; v_gene: TRBV20-1; d_gene: NA; abundance: once; CDR3aa: CSAPQGSGYTF
j_gene: TRBJ1-3; v_gene: TRBV5-6; d_gene: TRBD1; abundance: NA; CDR3aa: CASSWGQGGNTIYF
j_gene: TRBJ2-6; v_gene: TRBV24-1; d_gene: NA; abundance: NA; CDR3aa: CATSPSTSSGANVLTF
j_gene: TRBJ1-4; v_gene: TRBV5-5; d_gene: NA; abundance: once; CDR3aa: CASSPGRNEKLFF
j_gene: TRBJ2-1; v_gene: TRBV7-2; d_gene: NA; abundance: NA; CDR3aa: CASSFNRINEQFF
j_gene: TRBJ2-3; v_gene: TRBV9; d_gene: NA; abundance: NA; CDR3aa: CASSVRGDTQYF
j_gene: TRBJ2-7; v_gene: TRBV19; d_gene: TRBD2; abundance: NA; CDR3aa: CASSVSGNQHEQYF
j_gene: TRBJ2-7; v_gene: TRBV3-1/TRBV3-2; d_gene: TRBD1; abundance: NA; CDR3aa: CASSPTGDEQYF
j_gene: TRBJ2-3; v_gene: TRBV6-5; d_gene: NA; abundance: NA; CDR3aa: CASSYFGTPERPYF
j_gene: TRBJ2-3; v_gene: TRBV4-3; d_gene: NA; abundance: NA; CDR3aa: CASSQSSIRGPILWSTQYF
j_gene: TRBJ2-7; v_gene: TRBV5-4; d_gene: TRBD2; abundance: once; CDR3aa: CASSLGGSSYEQYF
j_gene: TRBJ2-5; v_gene: TRBV5-4; d_gene: TRBD2; abundance: NA; CDR3aa: CASSWGLRETQYF
j_gene: TRBJ1-1; v_gene: TRBV6-2/TRBV6-3; d_gene: NA; abundance: NA; CDR3aa: CASSYGRVIINTEAFF
j_gene: TRBJ2-3; v_gene: TRBV5-4; d_gene: NA; abundance: NA; CDR3aa: CASSPTGRTSTDTQYF
j_gene: TRBJ2-1; v_gene: TRBV19; d_gene: TRBD2; abundance: NA; CDR3aa: CASSIVREAEQFF
j_gene: TRBJ1-2; v_gene: TRBV19; d_gene: TRBD1; abundance: NA; CDR3aa: CASSIRTGGLHNYGYTF
j_gene: TRBJ2-2; v_gene: TRBV19; d_gene: NA; abundance: NA; CDR3aa: CASSIVRFGELFF
j_gene: TRBJ1-3; v_gene: TRBV5-1; d_gene: NA; abundance: NA; CDR3aa: CASSLAFVPGNTIYF
j_gene: TRBJ1-4; v_gene: TRBV30; d_gene: TRBD1; abundance: NA; CDR3aa: CAWSPGQPKTGPANEKLFF
j_gene: TRBJ1-2; v_gene: TRBV6-6; d_gene: NA; abundance: NA; CDR3aa: CASSYNRDYGYTF
j_gene: TRBJ1-2; v_gene: TRBV6-2/TRBV6-3; d_gene: TRBD1; abundance: NA; CDR3aa: CASSYSTGVPNLSYGYTF
j_gene: TRBJ2-1; v_gene: TRBV5-5; d_gene: TRBD2; abundance: medium-sized; CDR3aa: CASRLADNEQFF
j_gene: TRBJ2-7; v_gene: TRBV15; d_gene: TRBD2; abundance: NA; CDR3aa: CATSTSGVSSYEQYF
j_gene: TRBJ2-1; v_gene: TRBV11-1; d_gene: TRBD1; abundance: NA; CDR3aa: CASSRDRGQYNEQFF
j_gene: TRBJ2-2; v_gene: TRBV5-1; d_gene: NA; abundance: NA; CDR3aa: CVSSRRTGDSNTGELFF
j_gene: TRBJ2-3; v_gene: TRBV7-6; d_gene: NA; abundance: NA; CDR3aa: CASSRWTPREPGDTQYF
j_gene: TRBJ2-7; v_gene: TRBV19; d_gene: TRBD1; abundance: NA; CDR3aa: CASIATGDRELYEQYF
j_gene: TRBJ2-7; v_gene: TRBV5-1; d_gene: TRBD2; abundance: NA; CDR3aa: CASSLVAGGSEQYF
j_gene: TRBJ1-4; v_gene: TRBV6-6; d_gene: NA; abundance: once; CDR3aa: CASSFGQTNEKLFF
j_gene: TRBJ2-5; v_gene: TRBV4-2; d_gene: NA; abundance: NA; CDR3aa: CASSQAEGETQYF
j_gene: TRBJ2-4; v_gene: TRBV11-2; d_gene: TRBD2; abundance: NA; CDR3aa: CASSLVDSGRVENIQYF
j_gene: TRBJ1-1; v_gene: TRBV29-1; d_gene: NA; abundance: few; CDR3aa: CSSAGVGTEAFF
j_gene: TRBJ2-2; v_gene: TRBV5-1; d_gene: TRBD2; abundance: NA; CDR3aa: CASSQRERGSGELFF
j_gene: TRBJ1-6; v_gene: TRBV13; d_gene: NA; abundance: NA; CDR3aa: CASSFSDSYNSPLHF
j_gene: TRBJ2-1; v_gene: TRBV6-2/TRBV6-3; d_gene: NA; abundance: NA; CDR3aa: CASSYLAEVNEQFF
j_gene: TRBJ2-5; v_gene: TRBV5-1; d_gene: NA; abundance: NA; CDR3aa: CASSLSGSETQYF
j_gene: TRBJ1-2; v_gene: TRBV9; d_gene: NA; abundance: NA; CDR3aa: CASSDRVDGYTF
j_gene: TRBJ1-5; v_gene: TRBV2; d_gene: NA; abundance: NA; CDR3aa: CASSEWTDNQPQHF